This TCR beta chain came from a study of sequential checkpoint blockade in melanoma. Study context: Arm A got nivolumab then ipilimumab; arm B the reverse, 1:1. Both treatment sequences were followed by maintenance nivolumab.

Specified treatment: randomized to nivolumab then ipilimumab (arm A) or the reverse (arm B). DNA-damaging chemotherapy had not been given to any patient beforehand. From thawed PBMCs, live CD3+CD8+ cells negative for CD19 and CD56 were sorted. Here immunoSEQ multiplex PCR was the method, and the copy in TCRdb shows in-frame clones only, minus some. The table records under 40,000 clones, approximately 86% of them present only once. The CDR3 sequence is 13 residues long. Trimming stripped 2 bases from V and 10 bases from J, with 12 bases between. In germline, CDR1 is SGHNT, CDR2 YENEEA. This clone was recorded once.

The chain carries TRBV11-3 and TRBJ2-1; a weak D match, TRBD1 (6 bases). The specimen was CD8+ T cells sorted from blood (inferred from file names), collected from a patient given nivolumab and ipilimumab in sequence. The receptor was isolated from a human donor with melanoma. The CDR3 is CASSLRGIQEQFF. CDR3 coding DNA: TGTGCCAGCAGCTTAAGGGGGATCCAGGAGCAGTTCTTC.